This TCR beta chain was captured by sequencing in a study of tissue T cells after allogeneic stem cell transplantation. Study overall: Graft-versus-host disease patients received grafts, several unmodified and three CD34-selected to deplete T cells. Study-wide results and limits: Tissue-detected TCR repertoire was only partly captured by blood and spleen T cells. TCR repertoires tracked anatomic similarity, regardless of disease or transplant status.

Assay used: immunoSEQ multiplex PCR; TCRdb lists only in-frame clones, some missing. The data hold 960 or so clones, with 80% to 95% observed a single time. As to this clone: The antigen is unknown.

Between the trimmed V and J ends, which lost 0 bases and 10 bases, there was a span of 14 bases. Germline CDR1 reads SGHRS; CDR2 reads YFSETQ. The CDR3 length is 15 residues. The input for sequencing was spleen tissue, taken at autopsy. This clonotype originated in a male patient at least 60 years old with steroid-refractory graft-versus-host disease after an allogeneic stem cell transplant. The T cells may partly be graft donor cells. The V and J genes are TRBV5-1 and TRBJ1-6; weak D call: TRBD1 (6 bases). The chain's CDR3 is CASSLGQGLESPLHF. The CDR3 nucleotides read TGCGCCAGCAGCTTGGGGCAGGGGTTGGAATCACCCCTCCACTTT.